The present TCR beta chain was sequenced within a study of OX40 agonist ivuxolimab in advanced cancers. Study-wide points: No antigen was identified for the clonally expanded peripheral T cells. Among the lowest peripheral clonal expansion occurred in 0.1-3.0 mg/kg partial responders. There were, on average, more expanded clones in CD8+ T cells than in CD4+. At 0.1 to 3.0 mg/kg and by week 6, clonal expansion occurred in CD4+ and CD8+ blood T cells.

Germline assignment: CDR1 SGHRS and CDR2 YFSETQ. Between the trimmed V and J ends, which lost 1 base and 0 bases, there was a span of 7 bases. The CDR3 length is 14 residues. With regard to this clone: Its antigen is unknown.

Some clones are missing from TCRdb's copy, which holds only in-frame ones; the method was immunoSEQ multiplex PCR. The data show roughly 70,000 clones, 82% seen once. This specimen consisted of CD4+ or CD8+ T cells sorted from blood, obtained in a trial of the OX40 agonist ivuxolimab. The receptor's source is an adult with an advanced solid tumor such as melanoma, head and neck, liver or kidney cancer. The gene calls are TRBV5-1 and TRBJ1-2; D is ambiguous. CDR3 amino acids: CASSLMEANYGYTF. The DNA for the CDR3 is TGCGCCAGCAGCTTGATGGAAGCTAACTATGGCTACACCTTC.